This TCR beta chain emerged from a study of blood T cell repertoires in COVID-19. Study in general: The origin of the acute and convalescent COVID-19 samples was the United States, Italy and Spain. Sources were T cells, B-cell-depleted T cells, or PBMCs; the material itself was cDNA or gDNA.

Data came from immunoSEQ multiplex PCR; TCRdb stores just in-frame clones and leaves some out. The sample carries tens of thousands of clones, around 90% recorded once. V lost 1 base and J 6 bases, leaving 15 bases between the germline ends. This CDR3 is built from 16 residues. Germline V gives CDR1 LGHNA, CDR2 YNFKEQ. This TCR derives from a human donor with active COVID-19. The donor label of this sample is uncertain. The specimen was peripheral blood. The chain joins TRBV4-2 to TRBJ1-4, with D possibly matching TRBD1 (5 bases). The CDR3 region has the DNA TGTGCCAGCAGCCAAGCTCTCTCGGGGGTAGATGAAAAACTGTTTTTT. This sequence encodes CASSQALSGVDEKLFF.